Shown below are 16 T cell receptor beta chains from a single sample sequenced in a study of T cell responses to AZD1222 COVID-19 vaccine. Using immunoSEQ multiplex PCR, the repertoire was profiled, and TCRdb retains in-frame clones only, with some absent. Among fewer than 200,000 clones listed, approximately 88% were seen once. The sequenced sample was peripheral blood, obtained on day 0 of AZD1222 vaccination. These receptors all stem from an adult in good health.

The chain has TRBV18 and TRBJ1-5; 8 bases agree with TRBD1. Losses at the gene ends were 6 bases for V and 1 base for J; bases not matched to a gene: 5. Per germline, CDR1 KGHSH and CDR2 LQKENI. The CDR3 runs to 15 residues. The CDR3 sequence: CASSDRVASNQPQHF. DNA for the CDR3: TGTGCCAGCTCGGACAGGGTCGCGAGCAATCAGCCCCAGCATTTT.

This chain uses TRBV2 with TRBJ1-5, with 8 positions matching TRBD1. The CDR3 has 15 amino acids. Germline V gene data show CDR1 as SNHLY and CDR2 as FYNNEI. V shed 7 bases, J shed 8 bases, and the junction held 13 bases outside the gene matches. CDR3 in DNA: TGTGCCAGCACCCCTGGTTCAGGGGGCGGTGAGCCCCAGCATTTT. Amino acids: CASTPGSGGGEPQHF.

The chain joins TRBV10-3 to TRBJ1-1; TRBD1 matches at 8 bases. CDR1 and CDR2 from the germline V gene are ENHRY and SYGVKD. Trimming removed 2 bases from V and 4 bases from J; junction bases left unmatched: 9. This CDR3 is built from 16 residues. DNA of the CDR3: TGTGCCATCAGTGAGACGGACAGGGTAGGTGGCACTGAAGCTTTCTTT. Its translation: CAISETDRVGGTEAFF.

This clone was seen a handful of times. The chain joins TRBV11-2 to TRBJ1-2; TRBD1 agrees at 7 bases. Germline V gene sequence: CDR1 SGHAT, CDR2 FQNNGV. The CDR3 covers 12 residues. Germline trimming cut 7 bases from V and 5 bases from J; bases unmatched to any gene: 4. The CDR3 nucleotides read TGTGCCAGCACATCACAGGGGTATGGCTACACCTTC. This sequence encodes CASTSQGYGYTF.

The chain links TRBV7-2 to TRBJ2-7; no reliable D call. There are 15 residues in the CDR3. Deletions cut 3 bases from V and 3 bases from J, with 15 bases between. Germline assignment: CDR1 SGHTA and CDR2 FQGNSA. This CDR3 is CASSFGVIGYYEQYV. CDR3 in DNA: TGTGCCAGCAGCTTTGGGGTCATAGGCTACTACGAGCAGTACGTC.

The chain employs TRBV19 and TRBJ2-2; no firm D call. CDR1 and CDR2 (germline): LNHDA, SQIVND (reference sequence). The CDR3 extends over 15 amino acids. Trimming pared 0 bases from V and 2 bases from J, leaving 7 bases between. The CDR3 here is CASSIEQVNTGELFF. DNA for the CDR3: TGTGCCAGTAGTATAGAGCAGGTTAACACCGGGGAGCTGTTTTTT.

The gene calls are TRBV7-2 and TRBJ1-5; TRBD1 matches at 8 bases. The trim removed 5 bases at V and 2 bases at J, leaving 5 bases unmatched. In germline, CDR1 is SGHTA, CDR2 FQGNSA. The CDR3 loop spans 15 amino acids. This CDR3 reads CASSLGTGGNQPQHF. In DNA, the CDR3 is TGTGCCAGCAGCCTAGGGACAGGAGGCAATCAGCCCCAGCATTTT.

The chain recombines TRBV6-2 or TRBV6-3 with TRBJ1-5; 8 nucleotides match TRBD1. This CDR3 comprises 14 residues. V was clipped by 6 bases and J by 6 bases; unmatched bases: 7. Germline lookup yields CDR1 MNHEY and CDR2 SVGEGT. In DNA form, the CDR3 reads TGTGCCAGCAGCTATACAGGGGGATTTCAGCCCCAGCATTTT. Its translation is CASSYTGGFQPQHF.

This clone showed up just a few times. At the DNA level, this CDR3 is encoded by other sequences in the same sample as well. The rearrangement joins TRBV9 to TRBJ2-1, with 9 bases identical to TRBD1. Germline V gene data show CDR1 as SGDLS and CDR2 as YYNGEE. J lost 3 bases, V lost 3 bases, and 7 bases had no gene match. The CDR3 is 16 amino acids. CDR3 region: CASSAPGQGFYNEQFF. CDR3 nucleotide sequence: TGTGCCAGCAGCGCTCCGGGACAGGGATTCTACAATGAGCAGTTCTTC.

This sequence joins TRBV10-1 and TRBJ2-7, with 11 bases matching TRBD2. V was clipped by 4 bases and J by 5 bases; unmatched bases: 10. The CDR3 length is 16 residues. The germline gives CDR1 WNHNN, CDR2 SYGVQD (reference sequence). The CDR3 region has the DNA TGCGCCAGCAGTGCGAGACTAGCGGGACCTACGGACGAGCAGTACTTC. Translated, it gives CASSARLAGPTDEQYF.

This clone was seen more than once but under ten times. The chain links TRBV7-6 to TRBJ2-1; TRBD2 aligns across 9 bases. The V gene end was trimmed by 6 bases and the J gene end by 8 bases; junction bases not matched to a gene: 11. The CDR3 runs 15 residues. CDR1 is SGHVS and CDR2 is FNYEAQ in the germline V gene. The CDR3 here is CASRSLGGRGDEQFF. CDR3 nucleotides: TGTGCCAGCAGATCTCTGGGCGGGAGGGGGGATGAGCAGTTCTTC.

The V call is TRBV9, the J call TRBJ2-3; D possibly corresponds to TRBD1 (6 bases). V shed 4 bases and J shed 0 bases, with 18 bases lying between them. CDR1 is SGDLS, CDR2 YYNGEE, per germline. The CDR3 runs to 17 residues. In DNA form, the CDR3 reads TGTGCCAGCAGCATAACGACTGCAGGGGCTAGCACAGATACGCAGTATTTT. Translating it yields CASSITTAGASTDTQYF.

The rearrangement joins TRBV6-4 to TRBJ1-6; no clear D. CDR3 length equals 14 residues. The V end lost 3 bases, the J end lost 7 bases, and 10 bases lay between the germline ends. In germline, CDR1 is MRHNA, CDR2 SNTAGT. CDR3 sequence (DNA): TGTGCCAGCAGTGAGGGAGTTGGGAATTCACCCCTCCACTTT. It is translated as CASSEGVGNSPLHF.

The table lists this clone with a count of one. The rearrangement uses TRBV4-3 and TRBJ2-5; 9 bases agree with TRBD2. J lost 2 bases, V lost 0 bases, and 7 bases had no gene match. From germline, CDR1 is LGHNA and CDR2 YSLEER. This CDR3 spans 17 amino acids. The CDR3 sequence: CASSQEGAGGHQETQYF. The CDR3 DNA reads as TGCGCCAGCAGCCAAGAAGGAGCGGGAGGCCATCAAGAGACCCAGTACTTC.

This chain links TRBV2 with TRBJ1-3; no reliable D call. The V gene's germline CDR1 is SNHLY and CDR2 FYNNEI. V lost 7 bases and J lost 0, with 16 bases in between. The CDR3 runs 16 residues. CDR3 coding DNA: TGTGCCAGCATGAATTATGTCAGTAACTCTGGAAACACCATATATTTT. It codes for CASMNYVSNSGNTIYF.

This clone was observed a handful of times. J is TRBJ1-5 and V is TRBV25-1, with 9 positions matching TRBD1. Germline trimming cut 4 bases from V and 4 bases from J; bases unmatched to any gene: 2. The germline V gene has CDR1 MGHDK and CDR2 SYGVNS. This CDR3 is 14 amino acids long. CDR3 residues: CASSGGTGNQPQHF. The DNA for the CDR3 is TGTGCCAGCAGTGGCGGGACAGGGAATCAGCCCCAGCATTTT.